This TCR beta chain was sequenced in a study of T cell responses to AZD1222 COVID-19 vaccine. Study results and caveats: Dominant CD4 TCR responses targeted spike regions 160-218 and 743-854. Among those given AZD1222, only 5 to 7 were seropositive at baseline.

CDR1 is SGHDT, CDR2 YYEEEE, per germline. The CDR3 extends over 14 amino acids. V lost 0 bases, J lost 3 bases, and 2 bases stayed unmatched. Produced via immunoSEQ multiplex PCR; TCRdb's table is partial and in-frame only. This table has over 100,000 clones, about four fifths appearing once. This clone has more than one count but fewer than ten. Its antigen is still unknown. The sample consisted of peripheral blood, taken on day 0 of AZD1222 vaccination. This chain joins TRBV5-6 and TRBJ2-7; 8 bases match TRBD1. The clonotype was recovered from an adult in good health. For the CDR3, the DNA is TGTGCCAGCAGCTTGGGGACAGGGAACTACGAGCAGTACTTC. Amino acids: CASSLGTGNYEQYF.